This is a list of T cell receptor beta chains from one sample in a study of blood T cell repertoires in COVID-19. The protocol was immunoSEQ multiplex PCR, while the TCRdb copy is restricted to in-frame clones and leaves out a portion. The data contain approximately 140,000 clones, around three quarters of them singletons. Sequenced sample: peripheral blood. Every receptor here comes from a man in his fifties or sixties with acute or convalescent COVID-19. The CDR3 runs from the conserved cysteine through the conserved F or W. Each record gives: CDR3 protein, CDR3 DNA, clone size, V gene, J gene, D gene. D genes are given only for firm matches. A row's size may be missing; if present it is once, few, many or a size class.

cdr3_aa: CASSYALAGRNTEAFF
cdr3_nt: TGTGCCAGCAGTTACGCTTTGGCAGGCCGGAACACTGAAGCTTTCTTT
clone_size: NA
v_call: TRBV6-6
j_call: TRBJ1-1
d_call: NA

cdr3_aa: CASSYSQTSGELFF
cdr3_nt: TGTGCCAGCAGTTACTCGCAGACTAGCGGGGAGCTGTTTTTT
clone_size: NA
v_call: TRBV6-2/TRBV6-3
j_call: TRBJ2-2
d_call: NA

cdr3_aa: CASSLRGALNYGYTF
cdr3_nt: TGTGCCAGCAGCTTACGGGGGGCCCTAAACTATGGCTACACCTTC
clone_size: NA
v_call: TRBV11-2
j_call: TRBJ1-2
d_call: NA

cdr3_aa: CASTNTGGVNTEAFF
cdr3_nt: TGTGCCAGCACCAATACGGGGGGTGTGAACACTGAAGCTTTCTTT
clone_size: NA
v_call: TRBV6-5
j_call: TRBJ1-1
d_call: NA

cdr3_aa: CARPRGSAGTDTQYF
cdr3_nt: TGTGCCAGACCGAGAGGTAGTGCGGGGACAGATACGCAGTATTTT
clone_size: few
v_call: TRBV21-1
j_call: TRBJ2-3
d_call: NA

cdr3_aa: CASSQDIPPGKLFF
cdr3_nt: TGCGCCAGCAGCCAAGATATCCCCCCGGGGAAACTGTTTTTT
clone_size: NA
v_call: TRBV4-1
j_call: TRBJ1-4
d_call: NA

cdr3_aa: CATSDLVNNQPQHF
cdr3_nt: TGTGCCACCAGTGATTTGGTCAACAATCAGCCCCAGCATTTT
clone_size: NA
v_call: TRBV24-1
j_call: TRBJ1-5
d_call: NA

cdr3_aa: CAWSVGRETGNTIYF
cdr3_nt: TGTGCCTGGAGTGTAGGAAGGGAGACTGGAAACACCATATATTTT
clone_size: NA
v_call: TRBV30
j_call: TRBJ1-3
d_call: NA

cdr3_aa: CASSLVGQASNTGELFF
cdr3_nt: TGTGCCAGCAGCTTAGTGGGGCAGGCATCGAACACCGGGGAGCTGTTTTTT
clone_size: NA
v_call: TRBV7-9
j_call: TRBJ2-2
d_call: NA

cdr3_aa: CASTRFTGDGYTF
cdr3_nt: TGTGCCAGCACCCGGTTCACCGGAGATGGCTACACCTTC
clone_size: NA
v_call: TRBV9
j_call: TRBJ1-2
d_call: NA

cdr3_aa: CASGRQGNGNEKLFF
cdr3_nt: TGTGCCAGTGGAAGACAGGGGAATGGTAATGAAAAACTGTTTTTT
clone_size: NA
v_call: TRBV19
j_call: TRBJ1-4
d_call: TRBD1

cdr3_aa: CASRKGANTGELFF
cdr3_nt: TGTGCCAGCCGAAAAGGGGCTAACACCGGGGAGCTGTTTTTT
clone_size: few
v_call: TRBV11-2
j_call: TRBJ2-2
d_call: NA

cdr3_aa: CATSDPGQGANIQYF
cdr3_nt: TGTGCCACCAGTGACCCGGGACAGGGGGCGAACATTCAGTACTTC
clone_size: NA
v_call: TRBV24-1
j_call: TRBJ2-4
d_call: TRBD1

cdr3_aa: CASSQGALVRDTEAFF
cdr3_nt: TGTGCCAGCAGCCAGGGGGCTCTGGTAAGGGACACTGAAGCTTTCTTT
clone_size: few
v_call: TRBV5-4
j_call: TRBJ1-1
d_call: TRBD1

cdr3_aa: CSVGDRVVASYTF
cdr3_nt: TGCAGCGTTGGGGACAGGGTTGTGGCGAGCTACACCTTC
clone_size: NA
v_call: TRBV29-1
j_call: TRBJ1-2
d_call: TRBD1